This T cell receptor beta chain was sequenced for a study of PD-1 blockade in classical Hodgkin lymphoma. The V gene end was trimmed by 6 bases and the J gene end by 5 bases; junction bases not matched to a gene: 8. From germline, CDR1 is SGHVS and CDR2 FQNEAQ. This CDR3 is built from 15 residues. A few counts support this clone. The antigen is not known. The data were produced by immunoSEQ multiplex PCR, yet TCRdb's version contains in-frame clones alone and is incomplete. The data show around 90,000 clones, about three quarters seen once. The time point here: cycle 4 day 1 (C4D1), after 6 weeks of nivolumab. Every patient experienced relapse after autologous stem cell transplantation, and brentuximab vedotin exposure varied. Study results and caveats: For complete responders, baseline diversity was comparable to that of newly diagnosed patients. What drove the repertoire differences, possibly disease activity or prior therapy, has not been defined.

This TCR was recovered from a human donor with classical Hodgkin lymphoma. The chain combines TRBV7-8 with TRBJ2-2; TRBD1 matches 8 bases. This material consisted of peripheral blood mononuclear cells (PBMCs), taken before the fourth cycle of nivolumab. The DNA of the CDR3 is TGTGCCAGCAGACTCGGACAGGGAAGTACCGGGGAGCTGTTTTTT. It yields the protein CASRLGQGSTGELFF.